The clone carrying this TCR beta chain appeared a few times. Its antigen is as yet unknown. This specimen comes from a study of blood T cells in healthy people across ages. General study points: Naive CD4+ cell counts and diversity both ran higher in long-lived than in aged donors.

Total RNA, at least 5.5 micrograms per sample, came from PBMCs. A second PCR of 7 to 11 cycles used a sample-barcoded 5' primer and a J-beta primer mix. Each cDNA molecule carried a tag from a template-switch adaptor that contained 12 random nucleotides. Using its own MiXCR run on the 5' RACE reads, TCRdb lists one record per CDR3 protein. The sample shows hundreds of thousands of distinct CDR3 sequences, 25% of them seen only once. The CDR3 covers 19 residues. Germline V lookup: CDR1 MGHRA, CDR2 YSYEKL. The same sample was also studied in work on T cells of mothers and their children. That source notes: Slightly higher but non-significant overlap marked related mother-child pairs versus unrelated pairs.

V is TRBV4-1 and J is TRBJ2-5; D call uncertain. The J call is in doubt because the DNA end fits TRBJ2-7 better. Sequencing was done on a sample of blood. This clonotype was obtained from a boy aged 5-17 years in good health. The CDR3 reads CASSQMGPTIYGGDYEQYF. As DNA, the CDR3 is TGCGCCAGCAGCCAAATGGGTCCGACGATCTATGGCGGAGACTACGAGCAGTACTTC.